These 32 T cell receptor beta chains originate from one sample sequenced in a study of T cell responses to AZD1222 COVID-19 vaccine (dated by TCRdb to about 2021). The time point label of this sample denotes: about 28 days (+/-7) after the second vaccine dose. The library was obtained by the immunoSEQ multiplex PCR assay. This is the immuneACCESS table as TCRdb keeps it, with only in-frame sequences that have V and J called. A part of the clones is gone; compared with another copy, unresolved V genes explain less than half, and the rest is unexplained. This sample gives about 110,000 clones in total; over 75% of them show up just once. Together, the top ten hold 4.4% of the sample. This specimen consisted of peripheral blood, obtained 28 days after the second AZD1222 dose. These receptors came from an adult who received the AZD1222 COVID-19 vaccine.

V usage is TRBV4-1 and J usage is TRBJ1-5; 7 nucleotides align to TRBD1. The CDR3 spans 15 residues. Germline loops: CDR1 MGHRA, CDR2 YSYEKL. The ends lost 5 bases at V and 0 bases at J; junction bases unmatched: 4. DNA of the CDR3: TGCGCCAGCAGCGTCGGACAGGTTAGCAATCAGCCCCAGCATTTT. Protein: CASSVGQVSNQPQHF.

The chain uses TRBV10-1 and TRBJ1-6; possible D gene TRBD1, 5 bases. Germline V lookup: CDR1 WNHNN, CDR2 SYGVQD (reference sequence). Trimming took off 9 bases at V and 10 bases at J, with 19 bases between the two ends. This CDR3 contains 14 residues. The CDR3 here is CASPTGLTLSPLHF. In nucleotides, the CDR3 is TGCGCCAGTCCGACGGGACTTACTTTATCACCCCTCCACTTT.

With respect to this clone: One end of the junction varies from germline; a read error may be responsible. J is TRBJ2-4 and V is TRBV2, with D unclear. CDR3 length: 11 residues. CDR1 is SNHLY, CDR2 FYNNEI, per germline. CDR3 nucleotides: TGTGCCAGCAGGGAAGAAAACATTCAGTACTTC. This translates into CASREENIQYF.

The rearrangement joins TRBV7-3 to TRBJ2-1, with D possibly matching TRBD1 (6 bases). This CDR3 has 13 amino acids. CDR1 and CDR2 (germline): SGHTA, FQGTGA. V was cut by 5 bases and J by 9 bases, with 14 bases left in between. CDR3 loop: CASSARSGVEQFF. The DNA of the CDR3 is TGTGCCAGCAGCGCGCGATCAGGGGTTGAGCAGTTCTTC.

The chain couples TRBV29-1 to TRBJ2-7, with D perhaps TRBD1 (6 bases). Trimming removed 8 bases at V and 0 bases at J, with 14 bases between. The CDR3 has 13 amino acids. Per germline, CDR1 SQVTM and CDR2 ANQGSEA. The CDR3 coding sequence is TGCAGCTGGAAGACAGGATCCTCCTACGAGCAGTACTTC. This translates into CSWKTGSSYEQYF.

The V and J genes are TRBV27 and TRBJ1-6; 9 bases match TRBD1. V lost 7 bases, J lost 5 bases, and 9 bases stayed unmatched. The CDR3 has 16 residues. In germline, CDR1 is MNHEY, CDR2 SMNVEV (reference sequence). CDR3 bases: TGTGCCAGCACCATCACAGGGGGCGCGGATAATTCACCCCTCCACTTT. Residues: CASTITGGADNSPLHF.

The V gene is TRBV18, the J gene TRBJ2-3; D may be TRBD2 (5 bases). CDR3 length: 14 residues. Trimming left V 3 bases short and J 6 bases short, with 13 bases between. Germline values: CDR1 KGHSH, CDR2 LQKENI. This chain's CDR3 is CASSPGNRGDTQYF. In DNA form, the CDR3 reads TGTGCCAGCTCACCGGGAAATCGAGGGGATACGCAGTATTTT.

This clone was observed a few times. The chain links TRBV20-1 to TRBJ1-6; 9 nucleotides line up with TRBD1. The germline V gene has CDR1 DFQATT and CDR2 SNEGSKA (reference sequence). V was clipped by 3 bases and J by 7 bases; unmatched bases: 7. This CDR3 has 15 amino acids. DNA of the CDR3: TGCAGTGCTAGTTCCGGGACAGGGTCGAATTCACCCCTCCACTTT. Translation: CSASSGTGSNSPLHF.

This clone was seen just once. The rearrangement links TRBV4-3 to TRBJ2-7; no clear D gene. CDR3 length equals 14 residues. Germline V gene sequence: CDR1 LGHNA, CDR2 YSLEER. Trimming pared 5 bases from V and 1 base from J, leaving 12 bases between. The CDR3 loop reads CASSSGSGSYEQYF. CDR3 in DNA: TGCGCCAGCAGCTCTGGCTCCGGATCCTACGAGCAGTACTTC.

This sequence joins TRBV5-4 and TRBJ2-7; D call uncertain. Germline CDR1 is SGHNT and CDR2 is YYREEE (reference sequence). Between the trimmed V and J ends, which lost 2 bases and 4 bases, there was a span of 10 bases. This CDR3 contains 13 residues. DNA of the CDR3: TGTGCCAGCAGCTTCATCGACCGGTACGAGCAGTACTTC. Translating gives CASSFIDRYEQYF.

The chain has TRBV30 and TRBJ1-5; possibly TRBD1 for D (6 bases). The V end was cut by 0 bases, the J end by 5 bases, with 11 bases between. Germline CDR1 and CDR2: GTSNPN and SVGIG (reference sequence). CDR3 length: 14 residues. In DNA form, the CDR3 reads TGTGCCTGGAGTGTACAAGGGGGGTATCAGCCCCAGCATTTT. Its translation: CAWSVQGGYQPQHF. The full variable domain, rest sourced from reference TRBV30 and TRBJ1-5, is SQTIHQWPATLVQPVGSPLSLECTVEGTSNPNLYWYRQAAGRGLQLLFYSVGIGQISSEVPQNLSASRPQDRQFILSSKKLLLSDSGFYLCAWSVQGGYQPQHFGDGTRLSIL.

The gene calls are TRBV7-9 and TRBJ2-7, with a weak D call TRBD1 (6 bases). CDR3 length: 13 amino acids. Germline values: CDR1 SEHNR, CDR2 FQNEAQ (reference sequence). Deletions cut 2 bases from V and 5 bases from J, with 10 bases between. CDR3 residues: CASSLNRADEQYF. The CDR3 DNA reads as TGTGCCAGCAGCTTAAACAGGGCGGACGAGCAGTACTTC.

The sample holds one count of this clone. The chain has TRBV7-2 and TRBJ2-1; a weak D match, TRBD2 (6 bases). Deletions cut 1 base from V and 2 bases from J, with 9 bases between. The V gene's germline CDR1 is SGHTA and CDR2 FQGNSA. There are 15 residues in the CDR3. The CDR3, as DNA: TGTGCCAGCAGCTTAGGCACTAGCCCCTACAATGAGCAGTTCTTC. This translates into CASSLGTSPYNEQFF.

J is TRBJ2-7 and V is TRBV5-5; D unresolved. Trimming took 1 base from V and 12 from J, leaving 11 bases between them. The germline gives CDR1 SGHKS, CDR2 YYEKEE (reference sequence). The CDR3 is 11 residues long. CDR3 nucleotides: TGTGCCAGCAGCTTGCACCCACTGTCGTACTTC. Amino acids: CASSLHPLSYF.

CDR3 in amino acids: CASSVSGQGMLRQFF. In DNA, the CDR3 is TGTGCCAGCAGCGTTTCGGGACAGGGGATGCTAAGGCAGTTCTTC. V usage is TRBV9 and J usage is TRBJ2-1; TRBD1 agrees at 10 bases. The CDR3 length is 15 residues. Unmatched junction bases numbered 11, after V lost 2 bases and J lost 12 bases. CDR1 is SGDLS and CDR2 is YYNGEE in the germline V gene.

V gene TRBV3-1 (or the pseudogene TRBV3-2) combines with J gene TRBJ2-7; D gene unclear. V dropped 4 bases and J dropped 3 bases, with 10 bases sitting between them. The CDR3 contains 13 residues. Germline loops: CDR1 LGHDT, CDR2 YNNKEL (reference sequence). The CDR3 loop reads CASSPKPGYEQYF. DNA of the CDR3: TGTGCCAGCAGCCCCAAGCCGGGCTACGAGCAGTACTTC.

DNA for the CDR3: TGCGCCAGCAGAAGGGAACAGGGCTACGAGCAGTACTTC. As protein: CASRREQGYEQYF. The V call is TRBV5-1, the J call TRBJ2-7, with D perhaps matching TRBD1 (6 bases). Germline V gene lookup returns CDR1 SGHRS and CDR2 YFSETQ. V lost 5 bases and J 3 bases, leaving 12 bases between the germline ends. The CDR3 has 13 amino acids.

The chain recombines TRBV28 with TRBJ2-5; 12 bases map to TRBD2. CDR3 length: 16 amino acids. The J segment lost 4 bases and the V segment lost 6 bases, leaving 9 bases of the junction unmatched. In germline, CDR1 is MDHEN, CDR2 SYDVKM. The CDR3 DNA sequence: TGTGCCAGCAGCAGACTAGCGGGAGTGAGAGGAGAGACCCAGTACTTC. Encoded protein: CASSRLAGVRGETQYF. Complete variable domain (other parts from reference TRBV28 and TRBJ2-5): DVKVTQSSRYLVKRTGEKVFLECVQDMDHENMFWYRQDPGLGLRLIYFSYDVKMKEKGDIPEGYSVSREKKERFSLILESASTNQTSMYLCASSRLAGVRGETQYFGPGTRLLVL.

The genes are TRBV2 and TRBJ2-2; 9 nucleotides line up with TRBD1. Germline V CDR1 and CDR2: SNHLY, FYNNEI. The CDR3 length is 15 residues. J lost 3 bases, V lost 3 bases, and 2 bases had no gene match. CDR3 DNA sequence: TGTGCCAGCAGTGAGGGACAGGGCTACACCGGGGAGCTGTTTTTT. The encoded protein is CASSEGQGYTGELFF. Full variable domain (outside the CDR3, taken from reference TRBV2 and TRBJ2-2): EPEVTQTPSHQVTQMGQEVILRCVPISNHLYFYWYRQILGQKVEFLVSFYNNEISEKSEIFDDQFSVERPDGSNFTLKIRSTKLEDSAMYFCASSEGQGYTGELFFGEGSRLTVL.

This sequence joins TRBV9 and TRBJ1-1, with D unresolved. Trimming took off 3 bases at V and 4 bases at J, with 16 bases between the two ends. This CDR3 region has 15 residues. Germline assignment: CDR1 SGDLS and CDR2 YYNGEE. The CDR3 coding sequence is TGTGCCAGCAGCGGAGGCACTCTGGGGAGCACTGAAGCTTTCTTT. Protein sequence: CASSGGTLGSTEAFF.

This clone was picked up one time. CDR3 coding DNA: TGTGCCAGCAGCTCCCCAGTTGAGGTGGCCCTCCACTTT. It is translated as CASSSPVEVALHF. This chain connects TRBV7-8 to TRBJ1-6; D not certain. Germline V gene data show CDR1 as SGHVS and CDR2 as FQNEAQ. V lost 4 bases and J 14 bases, leaving 15 bases between the germline ends. CDR3 length: 13 residues.

Many counts were recorded for this clone. This chain connects TRBV27 to TRBJ2-1; D is uncertain. V lost 2 bases to trimming and J lost 7 bases, with 12 bases between them. Germline lookup yields CDR1 MNHEY and CDR2 SMNVEV (reference sequence). The length of the CDR3 is 14 residues. Here the CDR3 reads CASSLRLTSNEQFF. CDR3 DNA sequence: TGTGCCAGCAGTTTAAGGCTTACTTCAAATGAGCAGTTCTTC.

The CDR3 loop is CASSIGQKYQETQYF. DNA of the CDR3: TGTGCCAGTAGTATTGGCCAGAAGTACCAAGAGACCCAGTACTTC. The chain uses TRBV19 and TRBJ2-5; D gene unclear. The V gene's germline CDR1 is LNHDA and CDR2 SQIVND (reference sequence). With 3 bases removed from V and 0 bases from J, the gap between germline ends came to 11 bases. The CDR3 has 15 amino acids.

The CDR3 protein is CASSLRDRSNQPQHF. The DNA of the CDR3 is TGTGCCAGCAGTTTACGGGACAGGAGCAATCAGCCCCAGCATTTT. The rearrangement links TRBV28 to TRBJ1-5; 8 bases match TRBD1. This CDR3 contains 15 residues. The junction had 1 base not matched to a gene; V was cut back by 2 bases and J by 1 base. Looked up from germline, CDR1 is MDHEN and CDR2 is SYDVKM.

V usage is TRBV2 and J usage is TRBJ1-6, with a tentative D call TRBD1 (6 bases). Trimming left V 6 bases short and J 8 bases short, with 20 bases between. CDR1 is SNHLY and CDR2 is FYNNEI in the germline V gene. The CDR3 is made up of 16 amino acids. In DNA form, the CDR3 reads TGTGCCAGCAGCGGGACAAGGTTGGGGGTTGATTCACCCCTCCACTTT. Protein sequence: CASSGTRLGVDSPLHF.

The V and J genes are TRBV6-2 or TRBV6-3 and TRBJ1-5; TRBD1 is a possible D gene (6 bases). CDR3 length: 16 amino acids. Trimming removed 2 bases from V and 1 base from J, with 12 bases in between. CDR1 and CDR2 from the germline V gene are MNHEY and SVGEGT. CDR3 protein: CASSYGGSPSNQPQHF. DNA of the CDR3: TGTGCCAGCAGTTACGGGGGCAGCCCAAGCAATCAGCCCCAGCATTTT.

This chain links TRBV3-1 (or the pseudogene TRBV3-2) with TRBJ2-7; perhaps TRBD2 as D (7 bases). Germline assignment: CDR1 LGHDT and CDR2 YNNKEL (reference sequence). Trimming removed 4 bases from V and 1 base from J, with 14 bases in between. The CDR3 consists of 15 residues. The CDR3 DNA reads as TGTGCCAGCAGCCGAGGGGGGGCGTGGTCCTACGAGCAGTACTTC. Translation: CASSRGGAWSYEQYF.

The chain couples TRBV18 to TRBJ1-1; no clear D. V dropped 1 base and J dropped 5 bases, with 14 bases sitting between them. CDR3 size: 15 residues. CDR1 and CDR2 (germline): KGHSH, LQKENI. The CDR3 nucleotides read TGTGCCAGCTCACCACTGCAATGGGGTTCTACTGAAGCTTTCTTT. Amino acid sequence: CASSPLQWGSTEAFF.

The chain is built from TRBV13 and TRBJ2-7; 10 positions match TRBD2. After removal of 4 bases from V and 8 bases from J, the junction contained 14 bases not matched to a gene. The CDR3 totals 16 residues. Germline V gene data show CDR1 as PRHDT and CDR2 as FYEKMQ (reference sequence). DNA of the CDR3: TGTGCCAGCAGCTCCGGTGGGATAGCGGGAGGAGGGAAGCAGTACTTC. Amino acid sequence: CASSSGGIAGGGKQYF.

V and J are TRBV28 and TRBJ1-2, with D hard to call. V was trimmed by 5 bases and J by 7 bases, leaving 14 bases between them. The CDR3 loop spans 13 amino acids. Germline CDR1 reads MDHEN; CDR2 reads SYDVKM. The CDR3 DNA is TGTGCCAGCAGTCCCCAGTCCCGGTTTGGCTACACCTTC. Its translation: CASSPQSRFGYTF.

This chain uses TRBV23-1 with TRBJ1-2, with D possibly TRBD1 on 5 matching bases. TRBV23-1 is annotated as an ORF whose role is uncertain. V lost 8 bases and J lost 4, with 17 bases in between. This CDR3 spans 14 amino acids. The CDR3 sequence is CASARPGYSYGYTF. The CDR3 bases are TGCGCCAGCGCCCGGCCAGGGTACAGCTATGGCTACACCTTC.

The V call is TRBV6-1, the J call TRBJ1-2; 9 nucleotides line up with TRBD1. Germline V gene lookup returns CDR1 MNHNS and CDR2 SASEGT. The CDR3 extends over 15 amino acids. V shed 2 bases and J 2 bases; nucleotides not matched to a gene: 3. The CDR3 protein is CASSETGQGNYGYTF. CDR3 nucleotide sequence: TGTGCCAGCAGTGAAACAGGACAGGGGAACTATGGCTACACCTTC.